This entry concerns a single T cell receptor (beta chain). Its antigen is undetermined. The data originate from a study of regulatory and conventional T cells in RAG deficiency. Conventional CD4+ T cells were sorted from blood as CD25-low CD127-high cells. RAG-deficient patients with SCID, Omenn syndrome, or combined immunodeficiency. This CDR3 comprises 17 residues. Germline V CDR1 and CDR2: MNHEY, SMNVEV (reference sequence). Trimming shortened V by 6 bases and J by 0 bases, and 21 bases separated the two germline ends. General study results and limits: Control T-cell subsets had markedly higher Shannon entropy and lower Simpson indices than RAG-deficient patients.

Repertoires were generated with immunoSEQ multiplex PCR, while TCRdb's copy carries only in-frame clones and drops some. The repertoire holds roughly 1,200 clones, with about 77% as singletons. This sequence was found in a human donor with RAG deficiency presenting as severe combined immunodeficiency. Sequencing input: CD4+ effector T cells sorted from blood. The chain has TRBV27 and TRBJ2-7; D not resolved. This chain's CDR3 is CASRARSSPGTSYEQYF. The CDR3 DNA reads TGTGCCAGCAGAGCTCGGTCGTCACCCGGTACCTCCTACGAGCAGTACTTC.